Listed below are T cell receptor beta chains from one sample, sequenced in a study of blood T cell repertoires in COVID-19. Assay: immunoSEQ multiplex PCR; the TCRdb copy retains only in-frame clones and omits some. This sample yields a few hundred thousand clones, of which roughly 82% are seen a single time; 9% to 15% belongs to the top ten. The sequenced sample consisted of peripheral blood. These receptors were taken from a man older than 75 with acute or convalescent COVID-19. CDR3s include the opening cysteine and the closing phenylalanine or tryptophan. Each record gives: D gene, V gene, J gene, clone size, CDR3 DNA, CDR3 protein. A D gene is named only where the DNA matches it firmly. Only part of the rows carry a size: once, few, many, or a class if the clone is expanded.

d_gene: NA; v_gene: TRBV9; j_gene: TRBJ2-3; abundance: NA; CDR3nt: TGTGCCAGCTCACCGGCTAGCAACGCAGATACGCAGTATTTT; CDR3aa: CASSPASNADTQYF
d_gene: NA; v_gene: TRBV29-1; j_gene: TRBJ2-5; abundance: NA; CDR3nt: TGCAGCGTTGAAAGACTAAACCAAGAGACCCAGTACTTC; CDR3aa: CSVERLNQETQYF
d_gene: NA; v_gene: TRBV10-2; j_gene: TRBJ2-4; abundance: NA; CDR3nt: TGCGCCAGCAGTGAGTCGGCGGGGGGACAGGGTTGGAACATTCAGTACTTC; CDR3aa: CASSESAGGQGWNIQYF
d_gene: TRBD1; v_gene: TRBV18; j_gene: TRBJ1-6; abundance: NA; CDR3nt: TGTGCCAGCTCACCGACAGGGTGGGGCTCCTATAATTCACCCCTCCACTTT; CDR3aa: CASSPTGWGSYNSPLHF
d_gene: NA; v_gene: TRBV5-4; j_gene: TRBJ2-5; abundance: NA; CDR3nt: TGTGCCAGCAGCTTGGCCGCAGGGGCGCGGAGAGAGACCCAGTACTTC; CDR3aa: CASSLAAGARRETQYF
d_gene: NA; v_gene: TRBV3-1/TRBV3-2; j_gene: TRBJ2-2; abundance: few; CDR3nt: TGTGCCAGCAGCCAAGTAGAAACCGGGGAGCTGTTTTTT; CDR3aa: CASSQVETGELFF
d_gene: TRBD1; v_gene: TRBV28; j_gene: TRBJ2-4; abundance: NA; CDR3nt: TGTGCCAGCCGAGGGACAGGGGATTTCATTCAGTACTTC; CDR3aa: CASRGTGDFIQYF
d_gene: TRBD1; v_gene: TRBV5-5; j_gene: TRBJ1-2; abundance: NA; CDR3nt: TGTGCCAGCAGCTTGGAGGGGGGACAGGCCGGTACCGGCTACACCTTC; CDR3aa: CASSLEGGQAGTGYTF
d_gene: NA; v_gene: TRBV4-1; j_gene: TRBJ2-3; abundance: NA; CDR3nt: TGCGCCAGCAGCCAAGATCTTGCAACCGGGACAGATACGCAGTATTTT; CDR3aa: CASSQDLATGTDTQYF
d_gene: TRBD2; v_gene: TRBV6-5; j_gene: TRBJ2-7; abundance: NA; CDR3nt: TGTGCCAGCGCCCAAGCCGCGGGAGCCCCCTACGAGCAGTACTTC; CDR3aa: CASAQAAGAPYEQYF
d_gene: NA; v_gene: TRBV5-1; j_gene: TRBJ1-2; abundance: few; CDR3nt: TGCGCCAGCAGGCCGGAGGGCGACTATGGCTACACCTTC; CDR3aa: CASRPEGDYGYTF
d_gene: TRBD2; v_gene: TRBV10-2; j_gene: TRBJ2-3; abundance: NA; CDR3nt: TGCGCCAGCAGGCTACTAGCGGGGGGCACCTCTAGCACAGATACGCAGTATTTT; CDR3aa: CASRLLAGGTSSTDTQYF
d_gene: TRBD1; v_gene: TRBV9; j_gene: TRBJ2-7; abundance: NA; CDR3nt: TGTGCCAGCAGCCCGCCGGGACAGAGGGACGAGCAGTACTTC; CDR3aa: CASSPPGQRDEQYF
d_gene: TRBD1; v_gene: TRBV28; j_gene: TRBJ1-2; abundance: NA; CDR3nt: TGTGCCAGCAGTTTAGGAGGGGGACAGGGGTTGTACTATGGCTACACCTTC; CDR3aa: CASSLGGGQGLYYGYTF
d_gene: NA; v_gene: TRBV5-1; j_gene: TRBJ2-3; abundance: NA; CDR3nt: TGCGCCAGCAGCTTGGCCCCCCATGATACGCAGTATTTT; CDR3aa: CASSLAPHDTQYF
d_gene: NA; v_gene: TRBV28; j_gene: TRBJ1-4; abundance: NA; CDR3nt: TGTGCCAGCTCGTCACAGTCAACTAATGAAAAACTGTTTTTT; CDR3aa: CASSSQSTNEKLFF
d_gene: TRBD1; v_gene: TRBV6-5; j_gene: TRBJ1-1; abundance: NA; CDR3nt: TGTGCCAGCAGGGCCGGGACAGGGTCCACTGAAGCTTTCTTT; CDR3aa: CASRAGTGSTEAFF
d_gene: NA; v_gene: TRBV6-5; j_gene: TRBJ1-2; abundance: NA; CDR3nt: TGTGCCAGCAGGACAACTCCTGCAGAGTACTATGGCTACACCTTC; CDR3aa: CASRTTPAEYYGYTF
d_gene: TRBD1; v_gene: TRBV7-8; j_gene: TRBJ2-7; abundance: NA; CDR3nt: TGTGCCAGCAGCTCCATCACCGGGACAGGGGTCTCCTACGAGCAGTACTTC; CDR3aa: CASSSITGTGVSYEQYF
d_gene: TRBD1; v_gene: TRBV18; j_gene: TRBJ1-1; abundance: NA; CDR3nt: TGTGCCAGCTCACCGGGGCAGGGGGCCGAAGCTTTCTTT; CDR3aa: CASSPGQGAEAFF
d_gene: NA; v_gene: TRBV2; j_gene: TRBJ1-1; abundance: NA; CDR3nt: TGTGCCAGCTACGGGGGGGTAAAAGCTTTCTTT; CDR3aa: CASYGGVKAFF
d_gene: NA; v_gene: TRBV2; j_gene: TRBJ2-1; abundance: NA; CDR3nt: TGTGCCAGCAGTGAAGGCAGGGGTGCCTACAATGAGCAGTTCTTC; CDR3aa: CASSEGRGAYNEQFF
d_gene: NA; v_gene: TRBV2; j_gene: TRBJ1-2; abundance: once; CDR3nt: TGTGCCAGCAATCCTGATCTAAACAGGGTCGACACCTTC; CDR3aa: CASNPDLNRVDTF
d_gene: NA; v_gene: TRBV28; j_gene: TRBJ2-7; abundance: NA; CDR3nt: TGTGCCAGCAGTTTGTACGTCGCGTCTTCAGGGCGGGAGCAGTACTTC; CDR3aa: CASSLYVASSGREQYF
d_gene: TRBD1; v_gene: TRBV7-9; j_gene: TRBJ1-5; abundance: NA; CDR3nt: TGTGCCAGCAGCCCCTCGACCGGGACAGGGCATCAGCCCCAGCATTTT; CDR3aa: CASSPSTGTGHQPQHF
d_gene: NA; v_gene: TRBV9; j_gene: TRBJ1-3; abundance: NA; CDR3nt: TGTGCCAGCAGCAGGATGGGGGGTAGATCCGGAAACACCATATATTTT; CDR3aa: CASSRMGGRSGNTIYF